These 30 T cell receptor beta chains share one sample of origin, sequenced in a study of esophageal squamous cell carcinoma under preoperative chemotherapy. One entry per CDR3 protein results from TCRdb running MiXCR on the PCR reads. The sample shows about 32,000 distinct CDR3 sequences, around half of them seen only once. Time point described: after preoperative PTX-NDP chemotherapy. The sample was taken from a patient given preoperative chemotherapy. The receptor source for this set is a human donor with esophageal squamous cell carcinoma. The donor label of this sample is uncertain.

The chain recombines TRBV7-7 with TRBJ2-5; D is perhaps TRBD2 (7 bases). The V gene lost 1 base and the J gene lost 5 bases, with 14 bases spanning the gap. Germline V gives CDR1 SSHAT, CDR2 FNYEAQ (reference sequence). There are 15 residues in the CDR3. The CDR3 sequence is CASSLGGGARETQYF. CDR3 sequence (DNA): TGTGCCAGCAGCTTAGGTGGGGGGGCAAGGGAGACCCAGTACTTC.

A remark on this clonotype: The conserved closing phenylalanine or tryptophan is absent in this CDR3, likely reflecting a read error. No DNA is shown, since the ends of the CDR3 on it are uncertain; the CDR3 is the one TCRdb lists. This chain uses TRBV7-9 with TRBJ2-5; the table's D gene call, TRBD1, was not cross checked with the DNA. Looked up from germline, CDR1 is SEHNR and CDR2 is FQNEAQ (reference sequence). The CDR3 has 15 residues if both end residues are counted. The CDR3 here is CASSNTGGGHATQHL.

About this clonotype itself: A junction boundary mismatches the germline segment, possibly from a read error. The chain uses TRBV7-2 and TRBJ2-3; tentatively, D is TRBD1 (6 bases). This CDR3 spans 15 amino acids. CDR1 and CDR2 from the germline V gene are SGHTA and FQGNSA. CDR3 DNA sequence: TGTGCCGGGGGCTTCGGGGACCGACAACGAGAGACGCAGTATTTC. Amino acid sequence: CAGGFGDRQRETQYF.

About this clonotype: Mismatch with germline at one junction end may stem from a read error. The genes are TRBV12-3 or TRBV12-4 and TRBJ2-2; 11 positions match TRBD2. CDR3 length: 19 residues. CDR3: CASSLASLSGGANTEELYF. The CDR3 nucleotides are TGTGCCAGCAGTTTAGCGTCCCTTAGCGGGGGGGCGAACACAGAGGAGCTGTATTTT.

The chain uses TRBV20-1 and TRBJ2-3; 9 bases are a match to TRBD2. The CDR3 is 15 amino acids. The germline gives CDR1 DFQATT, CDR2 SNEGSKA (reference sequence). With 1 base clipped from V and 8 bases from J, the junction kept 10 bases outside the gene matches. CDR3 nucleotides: TGCAGTGCTAGAGTAGCGGGGGCCCCCGATGGTACGCAGTATTTT. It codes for CSARVAGAPDGTQYF.

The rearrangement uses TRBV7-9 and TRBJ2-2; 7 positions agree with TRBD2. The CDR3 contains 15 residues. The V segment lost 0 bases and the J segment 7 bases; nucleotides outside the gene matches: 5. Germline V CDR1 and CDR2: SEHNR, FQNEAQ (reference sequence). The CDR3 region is CASSLAGGPVGELFF. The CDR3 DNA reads TGTGCCAGCAGCTTAGCGGGAGGGCCGGTCGGGGAGCTGTTTTTT.

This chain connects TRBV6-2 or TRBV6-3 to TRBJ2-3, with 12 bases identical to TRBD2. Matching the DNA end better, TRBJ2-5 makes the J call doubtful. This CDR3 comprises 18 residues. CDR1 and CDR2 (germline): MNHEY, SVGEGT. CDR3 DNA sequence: TGTGCCAGCAGTTACAGGCTAGCGGGGGGGCCGACGCTGCAGACCCAGTACTTC. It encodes CASSYRLAGGPTLQTQYF.

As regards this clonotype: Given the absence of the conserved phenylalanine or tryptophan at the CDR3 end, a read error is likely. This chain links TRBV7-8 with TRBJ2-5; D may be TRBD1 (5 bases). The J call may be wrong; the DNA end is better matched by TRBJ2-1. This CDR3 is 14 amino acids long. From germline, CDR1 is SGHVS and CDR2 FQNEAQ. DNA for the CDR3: TGTGCCAGCGGCCGACAGCTGGGGCAAGAGACCCAGTTCTTG. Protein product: CASGRQLGQETQFL.

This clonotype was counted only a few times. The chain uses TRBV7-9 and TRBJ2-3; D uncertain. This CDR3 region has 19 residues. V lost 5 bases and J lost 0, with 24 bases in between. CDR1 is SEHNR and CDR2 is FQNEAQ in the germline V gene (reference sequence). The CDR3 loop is CASSARPERSWASTDTQYF. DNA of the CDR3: TGTGCCAGCAGCGCCCGCCCCGAGAGGAGCTGGGCTAGCACAGATACGCAGTATTTT.

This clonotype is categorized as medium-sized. CDR3 coding DNA: TGTGCCAGCAGCTTACGAGGGGAGACCCAGTACTTC. It translates to CASSLRGETQYF. The chain carries TRBV27 and TRBJ2-5; D perhaps matches TRBD2 (5 bases). The CDR3 totals 12 residues. Germline V gene lookup returns CDR1 MNHEY and CDR2 SMNVEV (reference sequence). Trimming removed 6 bases at V and 5 bases at J, with 10 bases between.

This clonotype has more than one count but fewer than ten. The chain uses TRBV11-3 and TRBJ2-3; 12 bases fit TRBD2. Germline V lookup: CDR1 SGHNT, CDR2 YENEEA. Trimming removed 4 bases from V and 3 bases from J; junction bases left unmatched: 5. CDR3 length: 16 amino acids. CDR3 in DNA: TGTGCCAGCAGCTCTAGAGGGACTAGCGGGACAGATACGCAGTATTTT. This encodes CASSSRGTSGTDTQYF.

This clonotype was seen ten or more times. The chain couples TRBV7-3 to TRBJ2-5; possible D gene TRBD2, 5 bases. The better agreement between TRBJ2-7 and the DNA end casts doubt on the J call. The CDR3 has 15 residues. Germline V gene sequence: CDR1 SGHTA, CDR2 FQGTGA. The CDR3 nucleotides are TGTGCCAGCAACAAAACGGACTCGGGCAAGTACGAGCAGTACTTC. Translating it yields CASNKTDSGKYEQYF.

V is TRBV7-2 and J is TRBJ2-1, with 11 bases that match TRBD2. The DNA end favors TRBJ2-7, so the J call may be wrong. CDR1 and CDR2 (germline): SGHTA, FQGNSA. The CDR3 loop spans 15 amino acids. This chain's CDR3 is CASSSPGLAAYEQYF. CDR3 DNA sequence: TGTGCCAGCAGCTCTCCGGGACTAGCGGCCTACGAGCAGTACTTC.

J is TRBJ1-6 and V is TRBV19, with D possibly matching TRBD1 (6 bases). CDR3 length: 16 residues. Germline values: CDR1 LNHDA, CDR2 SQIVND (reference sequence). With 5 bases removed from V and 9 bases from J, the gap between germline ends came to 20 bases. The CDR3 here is CASSETGSEFGSPLHF. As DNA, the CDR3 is TGTGCCAGTAGTGAAACAGGGTCCGAATTCGGTTCACCCCTCCACTTT.

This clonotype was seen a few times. The CDR3 reads CASSPGLAVDTQFF. The CDR3 DNA follows: TGTGCCAGCAGTCCGGGACTAGCCGTCGATACGCAGTTCTTC. This chain uses TRBV6-1 with TRBJ2-1, with 9 nucleotides matching TRBD2. The trim removed 5 bases at V and 12 bases at J, leaving 11 bases unmatched. From germline, CDR1 is MNHNS and CDR2 SASEGT. CDR3 length: 14 residues.

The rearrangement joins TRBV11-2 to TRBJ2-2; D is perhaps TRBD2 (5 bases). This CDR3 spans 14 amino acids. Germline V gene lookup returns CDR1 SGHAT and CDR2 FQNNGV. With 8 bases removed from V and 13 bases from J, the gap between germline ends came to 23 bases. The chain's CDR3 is CASRSEVATETLFF. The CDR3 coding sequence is TGTGCCAGCCGCTCGGAGGTTGCCACAGAGACGCTGTTTTTT.

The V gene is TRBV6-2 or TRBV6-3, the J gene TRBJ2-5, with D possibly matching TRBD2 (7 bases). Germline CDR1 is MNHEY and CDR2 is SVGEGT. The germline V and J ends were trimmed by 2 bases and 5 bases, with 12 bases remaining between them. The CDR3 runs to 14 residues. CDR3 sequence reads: CASSYGGAFETQYF. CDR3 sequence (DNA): TGTGCCAGCAGTTACGGGGGGGCCTTTGAGACCCAGTACTTC.

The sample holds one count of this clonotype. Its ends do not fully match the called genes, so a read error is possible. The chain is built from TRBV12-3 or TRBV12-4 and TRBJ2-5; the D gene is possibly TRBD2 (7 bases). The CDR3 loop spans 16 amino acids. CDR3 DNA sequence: TGTGCCAGCGGGGGCACTGGGGGGGGCAGCCAAGAGACGCAGTACTTC. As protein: CASGGTGGGSQETQYF.

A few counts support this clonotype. DNA for the CDR3: TGTGCCAGCAGTTTATCGAAGGCCTACGAGCAGTTCTTC. Translation gives CASSLSKAYEQFF. The V and J genes are TRBV27 and TRBJ2-5; D ambiguous. Matching the DNA end better, TRBJ2-1 makes the J call doubtful. Per germline, CDR1 MNHEY and CDR2 SMNVEV (reference sequence). The length of the CDR3 is 13 residues.

The CDR3 region is CASSAPGTGVEQYF. CDR3 in DNA: TGTGCCAGCAGCGCTCCCGGGACAGGGGTTGAGCAGTACTTC. The chain carries TRBV7-2 and TRBJ2-7; 10 nucleotides agree with TRBD1. V was pared by 5 bases and J by 7 bases, with 8 bases of the junction left unmatched. Germline-derived CDR1 and CDR2 are SGHTA and FQGNSA. The CDR3 runs to 14 residues.

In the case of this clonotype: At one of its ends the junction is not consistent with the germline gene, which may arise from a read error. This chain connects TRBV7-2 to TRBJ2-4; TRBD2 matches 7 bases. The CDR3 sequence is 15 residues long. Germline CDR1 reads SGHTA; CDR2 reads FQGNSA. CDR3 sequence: CGSGLGGWAKDMQYF. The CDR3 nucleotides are TGTGGCAGCGGCCTGGGGGGGTGGGCCAAAGACATGCAGTATTTC.

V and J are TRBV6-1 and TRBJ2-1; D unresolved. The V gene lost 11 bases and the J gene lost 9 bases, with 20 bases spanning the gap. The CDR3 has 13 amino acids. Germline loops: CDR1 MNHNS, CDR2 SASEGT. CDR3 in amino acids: CASRRPPGSEQFF. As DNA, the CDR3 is TGTGCCTCTCGCCGCCCCCCGGGCTCTGAGCAGTTCTTC.

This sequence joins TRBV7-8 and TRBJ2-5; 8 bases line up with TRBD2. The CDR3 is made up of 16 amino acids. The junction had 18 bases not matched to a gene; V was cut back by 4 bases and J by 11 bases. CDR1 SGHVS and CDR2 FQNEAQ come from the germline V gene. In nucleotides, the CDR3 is TGTGCCAGCAGCTCAAAGCTATCAGCGGGGGTTTGGGAGCAGTACTTC. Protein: CASSSKLSAGVWEQYF.

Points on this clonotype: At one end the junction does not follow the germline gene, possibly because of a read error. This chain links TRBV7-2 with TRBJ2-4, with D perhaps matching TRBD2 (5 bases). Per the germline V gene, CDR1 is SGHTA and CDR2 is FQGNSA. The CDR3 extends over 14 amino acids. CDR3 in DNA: TGTGCCAGCAGCCCCGGTCTAGCCGAAAACGTTCTGAACTTC. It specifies CASSPGLAENVLNF.

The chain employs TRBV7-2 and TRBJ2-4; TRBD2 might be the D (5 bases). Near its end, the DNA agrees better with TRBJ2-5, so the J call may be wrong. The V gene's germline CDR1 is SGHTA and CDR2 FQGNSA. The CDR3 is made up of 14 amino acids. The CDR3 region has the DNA TGTGCCGGGATCGCGGGCCTAGCCCAAGAGACCCAGTACTTC. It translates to CAGIAGLAQETQYF.

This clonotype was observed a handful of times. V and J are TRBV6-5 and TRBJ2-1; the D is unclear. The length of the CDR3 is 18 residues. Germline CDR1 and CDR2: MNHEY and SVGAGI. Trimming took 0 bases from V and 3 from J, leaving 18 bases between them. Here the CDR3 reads CASSYSPHSAVSYNEQFF. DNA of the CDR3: TGTGCCAGCAGTTACTCGCCTCATTCGGCGGTTAGCTACAATGAGCAGTTCTTC.

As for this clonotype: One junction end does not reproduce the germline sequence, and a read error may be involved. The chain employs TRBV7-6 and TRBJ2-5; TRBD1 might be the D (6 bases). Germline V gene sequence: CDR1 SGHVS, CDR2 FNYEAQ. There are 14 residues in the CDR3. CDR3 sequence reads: CASSGGRDQDTQYF. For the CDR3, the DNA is TGTGCCAGCAGCGGGGGCCGGGACCAAGATACCCAGTACTTC.

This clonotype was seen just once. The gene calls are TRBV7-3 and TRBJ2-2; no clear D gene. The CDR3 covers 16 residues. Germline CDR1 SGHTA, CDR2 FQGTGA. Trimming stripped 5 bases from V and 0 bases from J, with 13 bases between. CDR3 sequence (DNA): TGTGCCAGCAGCCTGAACGGACCCTCGAACACCGGGGAGCTGTTTTTT. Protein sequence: CASSLNGPSNTGELFF.

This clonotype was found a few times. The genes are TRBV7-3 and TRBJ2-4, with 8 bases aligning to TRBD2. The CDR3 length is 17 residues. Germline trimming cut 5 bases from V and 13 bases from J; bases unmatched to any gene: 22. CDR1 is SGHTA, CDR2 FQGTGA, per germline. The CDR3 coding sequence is TGTGCCAGCAGCCTCAAACTGGGGCGGGGGGCCGAAAACACGCAGTACTTC. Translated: CASSLKLGRGAENTQYF.

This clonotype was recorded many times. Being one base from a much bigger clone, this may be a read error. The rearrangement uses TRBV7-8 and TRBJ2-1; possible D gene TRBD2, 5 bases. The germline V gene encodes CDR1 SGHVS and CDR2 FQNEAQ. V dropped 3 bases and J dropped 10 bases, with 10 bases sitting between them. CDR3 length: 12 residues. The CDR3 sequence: CASSLTTYEQFF. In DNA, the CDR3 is TGTGCCAGCAGCTTGACTACATACGAGCAGTTCTTC.